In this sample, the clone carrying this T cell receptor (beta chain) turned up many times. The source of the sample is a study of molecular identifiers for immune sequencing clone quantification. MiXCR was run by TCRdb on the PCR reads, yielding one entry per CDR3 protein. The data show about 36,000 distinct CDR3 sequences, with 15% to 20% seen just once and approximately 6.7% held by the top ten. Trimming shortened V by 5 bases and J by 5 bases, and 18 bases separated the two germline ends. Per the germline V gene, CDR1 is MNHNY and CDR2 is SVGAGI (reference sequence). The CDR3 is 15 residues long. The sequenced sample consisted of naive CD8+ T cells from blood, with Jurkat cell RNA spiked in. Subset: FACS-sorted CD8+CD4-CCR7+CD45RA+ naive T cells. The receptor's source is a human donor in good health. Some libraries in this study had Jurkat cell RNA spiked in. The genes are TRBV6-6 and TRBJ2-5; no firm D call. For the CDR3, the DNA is TGTGCCAGCAGTCGAAAAAGGTCGGGTGGGGAGACCCAGTACTTC. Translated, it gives CASSRKRSGGETQYF.